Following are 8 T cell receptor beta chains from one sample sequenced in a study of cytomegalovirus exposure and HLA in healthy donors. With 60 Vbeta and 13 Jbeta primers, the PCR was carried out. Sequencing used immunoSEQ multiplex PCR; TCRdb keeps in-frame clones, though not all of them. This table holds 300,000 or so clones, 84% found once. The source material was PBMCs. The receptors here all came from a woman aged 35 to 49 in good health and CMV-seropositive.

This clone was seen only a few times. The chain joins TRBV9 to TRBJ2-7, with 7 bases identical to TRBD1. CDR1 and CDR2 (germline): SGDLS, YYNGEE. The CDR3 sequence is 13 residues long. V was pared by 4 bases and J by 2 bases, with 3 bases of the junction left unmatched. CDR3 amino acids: CASSQGGTYEQYF. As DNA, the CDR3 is TGTGCCAGCAGCCAAGGGGGCACCTACGAGCAGTACTTC.

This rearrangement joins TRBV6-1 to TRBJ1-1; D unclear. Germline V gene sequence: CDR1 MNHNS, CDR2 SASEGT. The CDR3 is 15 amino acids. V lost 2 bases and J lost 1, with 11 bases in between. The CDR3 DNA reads TGTGCCAGCAGTGAACAAGCGTTCGGGAACACTGAAGCTTTCTTT. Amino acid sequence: CASSEQAFGNTEAFF.

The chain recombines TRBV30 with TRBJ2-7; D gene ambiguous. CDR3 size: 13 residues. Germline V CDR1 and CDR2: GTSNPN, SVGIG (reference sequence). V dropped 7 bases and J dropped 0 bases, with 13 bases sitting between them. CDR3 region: CASEDDSSYEQYF. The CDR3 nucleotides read TGTGCCTCCGAGGATGATAGCTCCTACGAGCAGTACTTC.

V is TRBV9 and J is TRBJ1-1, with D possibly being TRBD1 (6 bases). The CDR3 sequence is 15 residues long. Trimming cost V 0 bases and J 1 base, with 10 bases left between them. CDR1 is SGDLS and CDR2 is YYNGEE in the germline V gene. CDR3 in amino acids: CASSVDGQRNTEAFF. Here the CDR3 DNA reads TGTGCCAGCAGCGTAGACGGACAGCGGAACACTGAAGCTTTCTTT.

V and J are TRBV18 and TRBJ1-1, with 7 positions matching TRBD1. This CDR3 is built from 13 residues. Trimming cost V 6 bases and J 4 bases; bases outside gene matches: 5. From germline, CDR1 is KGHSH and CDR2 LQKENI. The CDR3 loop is CASSGDSGTEAFF. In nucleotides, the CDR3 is TGTGCCAGCTCGGGGGACAGTGGCACTGAAGCTTTCTTT.

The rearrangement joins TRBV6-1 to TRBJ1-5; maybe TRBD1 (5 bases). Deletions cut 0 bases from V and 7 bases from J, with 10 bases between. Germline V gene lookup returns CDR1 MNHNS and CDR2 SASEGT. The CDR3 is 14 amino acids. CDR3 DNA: TGTGCCAGCAGTGAAGCTGGGGCGGCGCAGCCCCAGCATTTT. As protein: CASSEAGAAQPQHF.

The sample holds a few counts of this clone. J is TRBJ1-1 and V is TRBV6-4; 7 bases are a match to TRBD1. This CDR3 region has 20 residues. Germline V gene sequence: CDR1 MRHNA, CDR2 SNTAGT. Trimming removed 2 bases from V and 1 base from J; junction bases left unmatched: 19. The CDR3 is CASSDHVYLTGTVGNTEAFF. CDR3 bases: TGTGCCAGCAGTGACCACGTTTACCTTACAGGGACAGTGGGGAACACTGAAGCTTTCTTT.

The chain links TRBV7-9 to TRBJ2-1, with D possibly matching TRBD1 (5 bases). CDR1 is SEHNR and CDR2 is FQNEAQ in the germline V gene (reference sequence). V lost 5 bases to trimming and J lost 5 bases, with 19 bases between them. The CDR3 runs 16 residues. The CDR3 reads CASSHLRLGANNEQFF. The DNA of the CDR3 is TGTGCCAGCAGCCATCTACGGCTAGGGGCAAACAATGAGCAGTTCTTC.